The sequence of this T cell receptor beta chain was determined in a study of T cells of healthy individuals (dated by TCRdb to the late 2010s). The CDR3 contains 13 residues, cysteine and phenylalanine counted. CDR3 DNA is the only sequence kept; it has 39 bases, read in frame from the first base. The germline V gene specifies SQVTM as CDR1 and ANQGSEA as CDR2. V lost 4 bases and J lost 7 bases; the stretch between them is 14 bases long. This clonotype was seen more than once but under ten times. The antigen it binds to is not known. The input lacks base qualities; no much larger clone sits a single base away. Library construction relied on 5' RACE. Sequencing was performed on an Illumina MiSeq. TCRdb handled the public reads itself, with Q25 trimming in fastp and clone calling in MiXCR, and kept productive beta chains. One record per CDR3 amino acid sequence lists the most common genes and DNA. In this sample the table shows around 98,000 distinct CDR3 sequences, roughly a sixth of which occur a single time. The ten largest clonotypes hold 6% to 8% of the sample.

The sequence derives from a human donor in good health. This sequence uses TRBV29-1 and TRBJ1-3; the D gene is not confidently resolved. CDR3 reads: CSVADRESNTIYF. The DNA sequence reads TGCAGCGTTGCGGACCGTGAGTCGAACACCATATATTTT.